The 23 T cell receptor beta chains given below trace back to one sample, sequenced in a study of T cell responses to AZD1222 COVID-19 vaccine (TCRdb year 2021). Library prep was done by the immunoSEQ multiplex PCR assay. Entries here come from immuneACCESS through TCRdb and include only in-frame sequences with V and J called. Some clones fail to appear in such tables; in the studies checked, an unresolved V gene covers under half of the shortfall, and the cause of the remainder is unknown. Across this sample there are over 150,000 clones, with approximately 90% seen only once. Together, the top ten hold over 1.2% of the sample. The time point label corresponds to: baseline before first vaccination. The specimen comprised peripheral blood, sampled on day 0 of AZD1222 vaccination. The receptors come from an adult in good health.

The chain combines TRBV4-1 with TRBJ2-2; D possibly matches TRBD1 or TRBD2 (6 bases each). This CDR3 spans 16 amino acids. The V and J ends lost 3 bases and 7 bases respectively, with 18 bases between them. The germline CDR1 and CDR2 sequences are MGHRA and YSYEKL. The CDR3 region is CASSHPGAARDGELFF. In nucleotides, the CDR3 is TGCGCCAGCAGCCACCCGGGGGCTGCCAGGGACGGGGAGCTGTTTTTT.

CDR3 bases: TGTGCCAGCAGCGTGAGGGCGGGGCTCTATGGCTACACCTTC. Its translation: CASSVRAGLYGYTF. The V call is TRBV9, the J call TRBJ1-2, with TRBD1 as a possible D gene (5 bases). V lost 2 bases to trimming and J lost 4 bases, with 12 bases between them. This CDR3 region has 14 residues. The V gene's germline CDR1 is SGDLS and CDR2 YYNGEE.

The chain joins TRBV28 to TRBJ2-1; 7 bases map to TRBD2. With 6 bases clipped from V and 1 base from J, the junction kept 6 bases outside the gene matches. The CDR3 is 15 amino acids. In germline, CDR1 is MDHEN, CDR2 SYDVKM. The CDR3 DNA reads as TGTGCCAGCAGCCTACTAGCGAATTCCTACAATGAGCAGTTCTTC. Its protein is CASSLLANSYNEQFF.

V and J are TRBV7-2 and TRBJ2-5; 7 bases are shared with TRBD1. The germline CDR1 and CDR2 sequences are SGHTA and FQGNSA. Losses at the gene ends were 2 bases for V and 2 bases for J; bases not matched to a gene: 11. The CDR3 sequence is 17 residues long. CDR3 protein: CASSLRKPGQTQETQYF. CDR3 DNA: TGTGCCAGCAGCTTACGGAAGCCGGGACAGACACAAGAGACCCAGTACTTC.

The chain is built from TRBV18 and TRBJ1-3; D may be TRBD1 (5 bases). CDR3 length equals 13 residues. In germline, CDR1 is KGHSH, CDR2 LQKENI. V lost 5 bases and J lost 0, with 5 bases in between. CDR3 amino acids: CASSDSSGNTIYF. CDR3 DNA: TGTGCCAGCTCAGACAGCTCTGGAAACACCATATATTTT.

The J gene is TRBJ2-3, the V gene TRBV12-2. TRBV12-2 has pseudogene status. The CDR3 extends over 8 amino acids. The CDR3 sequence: CARRGLYF. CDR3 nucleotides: TGTGCAAGACGGGGGCTGTATTTT.

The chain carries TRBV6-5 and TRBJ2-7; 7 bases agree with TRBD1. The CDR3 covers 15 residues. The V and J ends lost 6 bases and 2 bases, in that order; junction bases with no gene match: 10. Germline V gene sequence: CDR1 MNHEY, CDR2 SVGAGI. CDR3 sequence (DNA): TGTGCCAGCAGGCTCCGGGACAGCACCACCTACGAGCAGTACTTC. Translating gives CASRLRDSTTYEQYF.

The CDR3 region is CASRPFGDEKLFF. Written as DNA, the CDR3 is TGTGCCAGCAGACCATTCGGTGATGAAAAACTGTTTTTT. The chain recombines TRBV7-2 with TRBJ1-4; D is unclear. The V gene's germline CDR1 is SGHTA and CDR2 FQGNSA. The V end lost 6 bases, the J end lost 6 bases, and 11 bases lay between the germline ends. The CDR3 spans 13 residues. The whole variable domain, remainder taken from reference TRBV7-2 and TRBJ1-4, is GAGVSQSPSNKVTEKGKDVELRCDPISGHTALYWYRQSLGQGLEFLIYFQGNSAPDKSGLPSDRFSAERTGGSVSTLTIQRTQQEDSAVYLCASRPFGDEKLFFGSGTQLSVL.

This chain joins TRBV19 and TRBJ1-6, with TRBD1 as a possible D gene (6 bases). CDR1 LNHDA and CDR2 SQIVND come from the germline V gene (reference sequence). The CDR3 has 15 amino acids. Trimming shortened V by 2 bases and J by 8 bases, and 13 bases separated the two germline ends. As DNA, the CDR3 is TGTGCCAGTAGTATACGACAGGCCCCATATTCACCCCTCCACTTT. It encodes CASSIRQAPYSPLHF.

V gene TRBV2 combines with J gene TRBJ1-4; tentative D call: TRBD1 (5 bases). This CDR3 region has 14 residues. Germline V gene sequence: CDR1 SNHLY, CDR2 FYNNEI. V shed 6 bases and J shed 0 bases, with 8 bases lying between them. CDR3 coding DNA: TGTGCCAGCAGACAACAGGCAACTAATGAAAAACTGTTTTTT. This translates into CASRQQATNEKLFF. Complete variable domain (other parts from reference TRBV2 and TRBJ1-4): EPEVTQTPSHQVTQMGQEVILRCVPISNHLYFYWYRQILGQKVEFLVSFYNNEISEKSEIFDDQFSVERPDGSNFTLKIRSTKLEDSAMYFCASRQQATNEKLFFGSGTQLSVL.

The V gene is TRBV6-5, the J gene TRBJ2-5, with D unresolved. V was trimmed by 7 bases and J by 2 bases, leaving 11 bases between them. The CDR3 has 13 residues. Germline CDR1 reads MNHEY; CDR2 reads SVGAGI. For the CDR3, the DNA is TGTGCCAGCACATACAACCCGCAAGAGACCCAGTACTTC. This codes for CASTYNPQETQYF.

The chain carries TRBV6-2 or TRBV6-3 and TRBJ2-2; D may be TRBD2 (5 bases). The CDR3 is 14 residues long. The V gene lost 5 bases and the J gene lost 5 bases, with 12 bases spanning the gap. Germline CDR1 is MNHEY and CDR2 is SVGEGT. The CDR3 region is CASSLGRRTGELFF. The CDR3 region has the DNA TGTGCCAGCAGTCTCGGTCGGAGGACCGGGGAGCTGTTTTTT.

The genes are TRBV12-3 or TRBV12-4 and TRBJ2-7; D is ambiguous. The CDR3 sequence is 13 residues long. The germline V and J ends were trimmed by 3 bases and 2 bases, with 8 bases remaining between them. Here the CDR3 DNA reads TGTGCCAGCAGTTTCGGCCGTACCTACGAGCAGTACTTC. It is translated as CASSFGRTYEQYF.

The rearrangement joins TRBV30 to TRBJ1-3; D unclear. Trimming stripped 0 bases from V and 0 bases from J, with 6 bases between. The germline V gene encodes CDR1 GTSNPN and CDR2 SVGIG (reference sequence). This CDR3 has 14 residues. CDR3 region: CAWSVPGSGNTIYF. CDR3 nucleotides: TGTGCCTGGAGTGTCCCTGGCTCTGGAAACACCATATATTTT. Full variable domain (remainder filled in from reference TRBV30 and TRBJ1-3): SQTIHQWPATLVQPVGSPLSLECTVEGTSNPNLYWYRQAAGRGLQLLFYSVGIGQISSEVPQNLSASRPQDRQFILSSKKLLLSDSGFYLCAWSVPGSGNTIYFGEGSWLTVV.

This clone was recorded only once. The CDR3 spells CASSQDPGGAQTQYF. The CDR3 DNA follows: TGTGCCAGCAGCCAAGACCCCGGGGGGGCTCAGACGCAGTATTTT. The rearrangement uses TRBV4-2 and TRBJ2-3; 8 nucleotides line up with TRBD2. Germline CDR1 reads LGHNA; CDR2 reads YNFKEQ. V trimming: 0 bases; J trimming: 9 bases; junction bases outside the gene matches: 8. The CDR3 length is 15 residues.

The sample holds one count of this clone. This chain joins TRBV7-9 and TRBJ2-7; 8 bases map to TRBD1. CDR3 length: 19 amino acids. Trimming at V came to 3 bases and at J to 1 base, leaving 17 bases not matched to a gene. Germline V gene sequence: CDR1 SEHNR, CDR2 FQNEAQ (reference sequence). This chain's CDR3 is CASSFSPSQGARTSYEQYF. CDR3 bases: TGTGCCAGCAGCTTCTCCCCCTCTCAGGGGGCCCGAACATCCTACGAGCAGTACTTC.

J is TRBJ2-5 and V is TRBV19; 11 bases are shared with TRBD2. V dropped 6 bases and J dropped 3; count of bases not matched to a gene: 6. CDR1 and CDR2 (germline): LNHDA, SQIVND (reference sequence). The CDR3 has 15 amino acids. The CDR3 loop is CASRRSGGVEETQYF. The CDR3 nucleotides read TGTGCCAGTAGGCGTAGCGGGGGGGTTGAAGAGACCCAGTACTTC.

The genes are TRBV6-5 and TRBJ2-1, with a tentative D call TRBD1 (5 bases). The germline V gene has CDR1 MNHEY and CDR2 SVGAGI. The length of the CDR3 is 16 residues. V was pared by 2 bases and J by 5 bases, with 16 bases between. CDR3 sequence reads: CASSYQGRLRDNEQFF. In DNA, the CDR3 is TGTGCCAGCAGTTACCAGGGAAGGCTTAGGGACAATGAGCAGTTCTTC.

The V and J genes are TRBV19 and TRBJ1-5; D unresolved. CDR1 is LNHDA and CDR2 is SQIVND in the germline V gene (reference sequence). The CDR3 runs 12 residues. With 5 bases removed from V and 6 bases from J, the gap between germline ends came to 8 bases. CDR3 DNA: TGTGCCAGTAGTCTCGAGCGTCAGCCCCAGCATTTT. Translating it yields CASSLERQPQHF.

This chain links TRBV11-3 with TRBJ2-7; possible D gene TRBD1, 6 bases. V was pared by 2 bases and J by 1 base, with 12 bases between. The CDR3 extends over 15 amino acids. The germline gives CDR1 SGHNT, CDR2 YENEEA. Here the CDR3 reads CASSLRTGPSYEQYF. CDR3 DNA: TGTGCCAGCAGCTTACGAACAGGGCCGTCCTACGAGCAGTACTTC. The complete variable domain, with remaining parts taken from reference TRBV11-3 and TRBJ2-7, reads EAGVVQSPRYKIIEKKQPVAFWCNPISGHNTLYWYLQNLGQGPELLIRYENEEAVDDSQLPKDRFSAERLKGVDSTLKIQPAELGDSAVYLCASSLRTGPSYEQYFGPGTRLTVT.

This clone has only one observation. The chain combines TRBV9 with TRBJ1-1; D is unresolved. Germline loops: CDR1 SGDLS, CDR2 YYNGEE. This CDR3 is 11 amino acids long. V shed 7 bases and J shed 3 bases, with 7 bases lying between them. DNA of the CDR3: TGTGCCAGCGGATCGGACACTGAAGCTTTCTTT. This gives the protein CASGSDTEAFF.

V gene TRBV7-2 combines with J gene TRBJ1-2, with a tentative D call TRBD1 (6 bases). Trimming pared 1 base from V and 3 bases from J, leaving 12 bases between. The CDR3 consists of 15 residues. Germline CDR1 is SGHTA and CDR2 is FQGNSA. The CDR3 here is CASSLGGRGDYGYTF. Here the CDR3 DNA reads TGTGCCAGCAGCTTAGGCGGTAGGGGGGACTATGGCTACACCTTC.

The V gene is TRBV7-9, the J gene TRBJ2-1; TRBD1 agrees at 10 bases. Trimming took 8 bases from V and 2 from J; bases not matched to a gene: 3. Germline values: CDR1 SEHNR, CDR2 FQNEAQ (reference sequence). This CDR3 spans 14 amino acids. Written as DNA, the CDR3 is TGTGCCAGCCGACAGGGGGCGGCCTACAATGAGCAGTTCTTC. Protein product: CASRQGAAYNEQFF.